This T cell receptor beta chain was sequenced in a study of T-cell reconstitution after alpha-beta-depleted transplantation in children. Findings and caveats of the study: Approximately two months post-transplant, alpha-beta T cells reportedly originated from several hundred expanded graft clones. Diversity of TCRbeta at day 60 was high in some patients, arising from surviving recipient T cells and thymic progenitors. T-cell counts and diversity were attributed mostly to newly produced T cells one year after transplant.

In regard to this clonotype: What it recognizes is unknown.

Unique molecular identifiers were incorporated into the prepared TCRbeta library. One entry per CDR3 protein, called by TCRdb with MiXCR from the PCR reads. The sample holds fewer than 700,000 distinct CDR3 sequences, about an eighth seen once. The germline gives CDR1 SGHVS, CDR2 FQNEAQ. This CDR3 has 14 residues. The V end was cut by 5 bases, the J end by 9 bases, with 17 bases between. This chain joins TRBV7-8 and TRBJ2-1; D is undetermined. The specimen was PBMCs, mostly from graft donor cells, collected 360 days after TCRalphabeta/CD19-depleted stem cell transplant. The origin of this receptor is a male patient between 10 and 17 years old who had a stem cell transplant for acute myeloid leukemia, so the T cells may come from the graft donor. The CDR3 DNA reads as TGTGCCAGCAGCGCCGGTGGCCCGTGGGGTGAGCAGTTCTTC. Protein: CASSAGGPWGEQFF.